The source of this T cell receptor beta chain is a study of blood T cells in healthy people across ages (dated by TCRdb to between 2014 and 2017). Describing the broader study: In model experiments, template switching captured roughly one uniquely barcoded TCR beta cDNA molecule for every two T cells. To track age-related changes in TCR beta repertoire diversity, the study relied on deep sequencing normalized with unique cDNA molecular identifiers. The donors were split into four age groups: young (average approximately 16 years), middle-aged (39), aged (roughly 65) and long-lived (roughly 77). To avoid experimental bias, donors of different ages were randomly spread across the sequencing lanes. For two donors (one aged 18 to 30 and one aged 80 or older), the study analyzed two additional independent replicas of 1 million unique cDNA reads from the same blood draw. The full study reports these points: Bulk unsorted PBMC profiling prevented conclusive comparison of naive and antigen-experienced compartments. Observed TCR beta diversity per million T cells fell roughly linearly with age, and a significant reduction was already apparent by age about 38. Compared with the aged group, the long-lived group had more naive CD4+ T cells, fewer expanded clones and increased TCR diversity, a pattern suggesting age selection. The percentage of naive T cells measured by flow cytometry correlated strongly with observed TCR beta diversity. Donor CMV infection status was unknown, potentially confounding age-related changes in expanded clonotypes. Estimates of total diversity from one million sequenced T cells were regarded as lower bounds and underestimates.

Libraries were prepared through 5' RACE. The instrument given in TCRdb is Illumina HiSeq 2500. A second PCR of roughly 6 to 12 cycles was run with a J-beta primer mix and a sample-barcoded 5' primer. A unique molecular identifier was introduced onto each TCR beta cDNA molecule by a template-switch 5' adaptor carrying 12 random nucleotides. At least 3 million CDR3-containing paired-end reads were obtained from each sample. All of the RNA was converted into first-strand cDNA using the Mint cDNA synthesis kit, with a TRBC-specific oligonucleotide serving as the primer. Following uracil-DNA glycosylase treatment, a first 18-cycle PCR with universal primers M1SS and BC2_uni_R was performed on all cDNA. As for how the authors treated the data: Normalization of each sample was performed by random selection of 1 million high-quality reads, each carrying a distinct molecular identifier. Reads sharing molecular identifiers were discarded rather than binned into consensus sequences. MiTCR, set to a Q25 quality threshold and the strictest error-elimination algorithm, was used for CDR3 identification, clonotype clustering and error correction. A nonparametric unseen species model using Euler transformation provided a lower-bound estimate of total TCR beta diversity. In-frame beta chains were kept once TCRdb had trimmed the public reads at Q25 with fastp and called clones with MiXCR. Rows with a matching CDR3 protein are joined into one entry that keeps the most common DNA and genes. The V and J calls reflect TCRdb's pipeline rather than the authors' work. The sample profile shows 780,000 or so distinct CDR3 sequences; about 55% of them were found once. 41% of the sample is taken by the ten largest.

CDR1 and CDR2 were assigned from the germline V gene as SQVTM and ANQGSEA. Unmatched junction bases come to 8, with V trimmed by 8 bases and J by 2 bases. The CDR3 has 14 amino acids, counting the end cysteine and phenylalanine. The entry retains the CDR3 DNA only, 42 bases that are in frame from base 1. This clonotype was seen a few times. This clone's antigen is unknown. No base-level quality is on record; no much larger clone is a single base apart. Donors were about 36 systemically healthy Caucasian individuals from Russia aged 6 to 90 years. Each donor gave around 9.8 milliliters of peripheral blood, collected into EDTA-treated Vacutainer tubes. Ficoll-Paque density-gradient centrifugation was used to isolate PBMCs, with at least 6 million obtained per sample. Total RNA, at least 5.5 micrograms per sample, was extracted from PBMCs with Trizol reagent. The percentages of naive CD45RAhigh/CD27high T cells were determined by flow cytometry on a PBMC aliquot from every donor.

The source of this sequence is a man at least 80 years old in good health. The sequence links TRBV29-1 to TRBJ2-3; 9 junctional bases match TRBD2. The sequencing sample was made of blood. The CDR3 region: CSTYSGRITDTQYF. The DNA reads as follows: TGCAGCACCTACAGCGGGAGGATCACAGATACGCAGTATTTT.